This T cell receptor beta chain was recorded in a study of cytomegalovirus exposure and HLA in healthy donors. Primers for the PCR totalled 60 Vbeta and 13 Jbeta. Generated by immunoSEQ multiplex PCR, the TCRdb table keeps only in-frame clones and is missing some. The sample lists 250,000 to 350,000 clones, roughly 85% seen once, with about 4% in the top ten. V lost 1 base and J lost 0, with 4 bases in between. The V gene's germline CDR1 is MGHRA and CDR2 YSYEKL. The CDR3 consists of 13 residues. The V and J genes are TRBV4-1 and TRBJ2-7; D is undetermined. Sequencing was carried out using PBMCs. The TCR originated in a man in his forties in good health and CMV-seropositive. The CDR3 loop is CASSQASSYEQYF. The DNA of the CDR3 is TGCGCCAGCAGCCAAGCCAGCTCCTACGAGCAGTACTTC.